In this sample, the clone carrying this T cell receptor beta chain turned up many times. No antigen is known for it. This sample was taken from a study of CD8 T cells in ankylosing spondylitis. Whole-study findings and limits: Disease-linked clones reportedly showed significant enrichment in matched ankylosing spondylitis synovial fluid. Roughly eight highly homologous variants made up a TCR beta motif that seemed to typify ankylosing spondylitis blood. Past research had described some motif variants in reactive arthritis synovial fluid and blood.

The CDR3 extends over 15 amino acids. Germline-derived CDR1 and CDR2 are SGDLS and YYNGEE. Trimming took off 3 bases at V and 0 bases at J, with 10 bases between the two ends. Library preparation for TCR beta used quantitative 5'-RACE with molecular barcodes. TCRdb recomputed calls from the 5' RACE reads with MiXCR, one row per CDR3 protein. The sample consists of 40,000 to 50,000 distinct CDR3 sequences, about 4.2% of them appearing once. Sequencing was done on a sample of blood, either unsorted or a sorted T cell fraction (not recorded which). This clonotype was sampled from a female donor with ankylosing spondylitis or in good health (not recorded which). The gene calls are TRBV9 and TRBJ1-3; unclear D gene. As DNA, the CDR3 is TGTGCCAGCAGCGAAGGACCTACCTCTGGAAACACCATATATTTT. Protein product: CASSEGPTSGNTIYF. Full variable domain (remainder filled in from reference TRBV9 and TRBJ1-3): DSGVTQTPKHLITATGQRVTLRCSPRSGDLSVYWYQQSLDQGLQFLIQYYNGEERAKGNILERFSAQQFPDLHSELNLSSLELGDSALYFCASSEGPTSGNTIYFGEGSWLTVV.